This TCR beta chain emerged from a study of graft-versus-host responses after intestinal transplantation. Study-level background: Transplants were multivisceral, liver-intestinal, or isolated intestinal. The study, taken as a whole, reports: The marrow of recipients harbored GvH clones, and ileum or blood showed some of them first.

Regarding this clone: The antigen is not known.

V shed 5 bases and J 4 bases; nucleotides not matched to a gene: 5. The germline V gene encodes CDR1 MNHEY and CDR2 SMNVEV (reference sequence). There are 15 residues in the CDR3. Clones were read by immunoSEQ multiplex PCR, and TCRdb kept only the in-frame ones, dropping some. Found here are about 21,000 clones, roughly nine tenths of them singletons; the top ten hold over 4%. The material was PBMCs, obtained roughly 65 days after intestinal transplantation. The rearrangement links TRBV27 to TRBJ1-5; 10 bases match TRBD1. The TCR comes from a human patient who received an intestinal transplant, so some T cells may come from the graft donor. The CDR3 region is CASSVGQGVNQPQHF. CDR3 bases: TGTGCCAGCAGTGTCGGACAGGGGGTAAATCAGCCCCAGCATTTT.